Sequencing of this TCR beta chain was carried out in a study of cytomegalovirus exposure and HLA in healthy donors. The CDR3 contains 12 residues. Trimming pared 1 base from V and 5 bases from J, leaving 5 bases between. CDR1 and CDR2 (germline): SGHTA, FQGNSA. Vbeta (60) and Jbeta (13) primers were used in the PCR. Profiling relied on immunoSEQ multiplex PCR, and the TCRdb table lists in-frame clones only, not all of them. The sample has 170,000 or so clones, 80% seen once; the top ten hold around 7.2%. The sample consisted of PBMCs. The origin of this receptor is a man aged 25-40 years in good health and CMV-seropositive. V usage is TRBV7-2 and J usage is TRBJ1-2; D is uncertain. CDR3 nucleotides: TGTGCCAGCAGCTTAGGGCCATATGGCTACACCTTC. This sequence encodes CASSLGPYGYTF.